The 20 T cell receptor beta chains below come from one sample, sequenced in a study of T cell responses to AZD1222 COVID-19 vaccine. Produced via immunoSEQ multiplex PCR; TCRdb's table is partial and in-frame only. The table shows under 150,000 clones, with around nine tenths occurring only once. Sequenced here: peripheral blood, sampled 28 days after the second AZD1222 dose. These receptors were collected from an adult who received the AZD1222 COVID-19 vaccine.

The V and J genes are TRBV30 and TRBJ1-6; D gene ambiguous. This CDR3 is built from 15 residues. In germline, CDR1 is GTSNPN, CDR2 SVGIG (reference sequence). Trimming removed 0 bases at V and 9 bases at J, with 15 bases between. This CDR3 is CAWSVHPRGGSPLHF. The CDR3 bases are TGTGCCTGGAGTGTACACCCGCGGGGAGGTTCACCCCTCCACTTT.

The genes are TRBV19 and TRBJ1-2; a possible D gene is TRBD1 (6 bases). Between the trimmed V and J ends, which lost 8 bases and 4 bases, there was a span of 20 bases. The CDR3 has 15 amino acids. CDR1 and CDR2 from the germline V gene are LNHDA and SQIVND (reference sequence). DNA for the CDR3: TGTGCCAGTTTGGAGGAGGGAACAGGGTTCTATGGCTACACCTTC. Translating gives CASLEEGTGFYGYTF.

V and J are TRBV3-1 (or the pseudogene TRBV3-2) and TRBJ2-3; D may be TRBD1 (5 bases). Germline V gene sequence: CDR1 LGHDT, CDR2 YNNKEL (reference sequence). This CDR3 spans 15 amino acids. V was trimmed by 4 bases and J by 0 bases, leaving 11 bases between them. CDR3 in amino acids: CASSRDRESTDTQYF. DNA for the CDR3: TGTGCCAGCAGCCGTGACAGAGAAAGCACAGATACGCAGTATTTT.

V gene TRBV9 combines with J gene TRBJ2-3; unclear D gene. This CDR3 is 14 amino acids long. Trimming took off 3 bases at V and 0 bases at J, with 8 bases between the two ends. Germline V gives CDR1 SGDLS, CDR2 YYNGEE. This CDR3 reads CASSALGSTDTQYF. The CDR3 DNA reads TGTGCCAGCAGCGCCCTGGGGAGCACAGATACGCAGTATTTT.

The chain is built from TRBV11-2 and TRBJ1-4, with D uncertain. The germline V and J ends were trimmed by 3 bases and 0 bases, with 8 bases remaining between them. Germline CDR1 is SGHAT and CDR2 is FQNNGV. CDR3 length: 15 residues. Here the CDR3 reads CASSLGRATNEKLFF. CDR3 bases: TGTGCCAGCAGCTTGGGTAGAGCAACTAATGAAAAACTGTTTTTT.

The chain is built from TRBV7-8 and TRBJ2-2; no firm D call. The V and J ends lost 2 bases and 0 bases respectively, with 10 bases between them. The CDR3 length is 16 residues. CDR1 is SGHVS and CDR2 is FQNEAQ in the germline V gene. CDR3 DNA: TGTGCCAGCAGCTTATGGTCGGCCGCGAACACCGGGGAGCTGTTTTTT. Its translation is CASSLWSAANTGELFF.

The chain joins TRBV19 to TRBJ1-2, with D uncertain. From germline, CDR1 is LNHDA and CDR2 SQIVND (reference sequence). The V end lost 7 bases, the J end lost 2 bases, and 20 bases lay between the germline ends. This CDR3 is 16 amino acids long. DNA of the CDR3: TGTGCCAGTAATTCGCCGGATCTCCTGAGGAACTATGGCTACACCTTC. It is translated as CASNSPDLLRNYGYTF. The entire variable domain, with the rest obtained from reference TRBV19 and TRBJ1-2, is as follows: DGGITQSPKYLFRKEGQNVTLSCEQNLNHDAMYWYRQDPGQGLRLIYYSQIVNDFQKGDIAEGYSVSREKKESFPLTVTSAQKNPTAFYLCASNSPDLLRNYGYTFGSGTRLTVV.

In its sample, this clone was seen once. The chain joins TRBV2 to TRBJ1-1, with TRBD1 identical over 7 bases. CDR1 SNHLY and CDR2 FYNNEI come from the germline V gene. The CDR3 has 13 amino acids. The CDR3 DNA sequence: TGTGTCACCTCCTCAGGGGGGAACACTGAAGCTTTCTTT. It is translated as CVTSSGGNTEAFF.

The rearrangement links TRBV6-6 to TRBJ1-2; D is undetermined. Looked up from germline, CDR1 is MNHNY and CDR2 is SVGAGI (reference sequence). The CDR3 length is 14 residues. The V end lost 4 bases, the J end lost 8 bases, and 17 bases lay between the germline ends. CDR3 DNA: TGTGCCAGCAGTTTGGGAACAAATAGTGAGGGCTACACCTTC. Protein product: CASSLGTNSEGYTF.

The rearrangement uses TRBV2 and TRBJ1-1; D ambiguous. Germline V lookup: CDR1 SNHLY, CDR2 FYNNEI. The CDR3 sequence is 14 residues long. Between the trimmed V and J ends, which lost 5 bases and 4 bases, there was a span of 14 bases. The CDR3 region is CASSTLAGSTEAFF. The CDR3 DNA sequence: TGTGCCAGCAGTACCTTAGCTGGGAGCACTGAAGCTTTCTTT.

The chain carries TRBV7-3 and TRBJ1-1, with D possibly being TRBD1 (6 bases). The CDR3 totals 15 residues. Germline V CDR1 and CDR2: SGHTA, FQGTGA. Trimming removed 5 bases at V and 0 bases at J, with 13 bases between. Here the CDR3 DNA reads TGTGCCAGCAGCCCTGGACAGTGGATGAACACTGAAGCTTTCTTT. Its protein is CASSPGQWMNTEAFF.

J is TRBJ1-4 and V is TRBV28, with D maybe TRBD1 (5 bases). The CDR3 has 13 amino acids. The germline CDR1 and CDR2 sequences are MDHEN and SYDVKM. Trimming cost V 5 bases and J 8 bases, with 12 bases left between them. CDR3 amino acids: CASSPGTEEKLFF. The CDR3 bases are TGTGCCAGCAGTCCCGGGACGGAAGAAAAACTGTTTTTT.

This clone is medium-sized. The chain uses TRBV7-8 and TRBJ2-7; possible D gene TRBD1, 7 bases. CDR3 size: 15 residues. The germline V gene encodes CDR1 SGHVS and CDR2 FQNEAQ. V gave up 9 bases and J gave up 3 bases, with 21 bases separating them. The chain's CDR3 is CASTISGGGVYEQYF. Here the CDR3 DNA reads TGTGCCAGTACTATCTCAGGGGGAGGAGTCTACGAGCAGTACTTC.

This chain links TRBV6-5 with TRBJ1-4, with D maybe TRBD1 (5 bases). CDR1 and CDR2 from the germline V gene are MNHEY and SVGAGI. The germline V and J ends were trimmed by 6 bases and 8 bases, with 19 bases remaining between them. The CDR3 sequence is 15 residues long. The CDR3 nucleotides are TGTGCCAGCAGCCCCCGGGGGTCAACAACGGAAAAACTGTTTTTT. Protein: CASSPRGSTTEKLFF.

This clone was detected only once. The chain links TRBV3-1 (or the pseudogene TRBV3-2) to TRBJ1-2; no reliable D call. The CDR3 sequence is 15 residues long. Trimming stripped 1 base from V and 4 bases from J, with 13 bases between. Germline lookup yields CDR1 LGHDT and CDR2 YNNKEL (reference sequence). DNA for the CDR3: TGTGCCAGCAGCCAAGGAGCAGGACGGAGCTATGGCTACACCTTC. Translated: CASSQGAGRSYGYTF.

The CDR3 sequence: CASSPAWTGSGEQYF. The CDR3 DNA reads TGTGCCAGTAGTCCCGCCTGGACAGGGTCGGGGGAGCAGTACTTC. This chain connects TRBV19 to TRBJ2-7, with 8 bases that match TRBD1. Per germline, CDR1 LNHDA and CDR2 SQIVND (reference sequence). The trim removed 5 bases at V and 7 bases at J, leaving 13 bases unmatched. CDR3 length: 15 amino acids.

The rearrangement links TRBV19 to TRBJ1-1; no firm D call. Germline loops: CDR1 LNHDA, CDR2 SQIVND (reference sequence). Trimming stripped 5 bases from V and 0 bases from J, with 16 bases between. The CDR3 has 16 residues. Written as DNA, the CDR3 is TGTGCCAGTAGTGCTTCAGCCTACCCTATGAACACTGAAGCTTTCTTT. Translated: CASSASAYPMNTEAFF.

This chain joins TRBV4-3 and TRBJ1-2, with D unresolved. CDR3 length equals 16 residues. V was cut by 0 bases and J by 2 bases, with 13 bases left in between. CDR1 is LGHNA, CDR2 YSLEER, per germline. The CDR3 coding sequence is TGCGCCAGCAGCCAAGATGAGCCCGGGATAAACTATGGCTACACCTTC. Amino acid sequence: CASSQDEPGINYGYTF.

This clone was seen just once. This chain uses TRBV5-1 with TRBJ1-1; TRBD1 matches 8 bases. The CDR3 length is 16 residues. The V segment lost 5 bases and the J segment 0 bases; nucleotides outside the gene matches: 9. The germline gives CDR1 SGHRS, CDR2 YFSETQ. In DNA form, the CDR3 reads TGCGCCAGCAGATCTAATCCGGGACAGGTGAACACTGAAGCTTTCTTT. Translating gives CASRSNPGQVNTEAFF.

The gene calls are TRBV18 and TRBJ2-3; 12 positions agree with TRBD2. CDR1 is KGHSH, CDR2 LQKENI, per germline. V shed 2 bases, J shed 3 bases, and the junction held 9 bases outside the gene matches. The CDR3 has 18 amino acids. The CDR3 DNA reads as TGTGCCAGCTCACCATCGGCTAGCGGGAGGGCCACTACAGATACGCAGTATTTT. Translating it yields CASSPSASGRATTDTQYF.